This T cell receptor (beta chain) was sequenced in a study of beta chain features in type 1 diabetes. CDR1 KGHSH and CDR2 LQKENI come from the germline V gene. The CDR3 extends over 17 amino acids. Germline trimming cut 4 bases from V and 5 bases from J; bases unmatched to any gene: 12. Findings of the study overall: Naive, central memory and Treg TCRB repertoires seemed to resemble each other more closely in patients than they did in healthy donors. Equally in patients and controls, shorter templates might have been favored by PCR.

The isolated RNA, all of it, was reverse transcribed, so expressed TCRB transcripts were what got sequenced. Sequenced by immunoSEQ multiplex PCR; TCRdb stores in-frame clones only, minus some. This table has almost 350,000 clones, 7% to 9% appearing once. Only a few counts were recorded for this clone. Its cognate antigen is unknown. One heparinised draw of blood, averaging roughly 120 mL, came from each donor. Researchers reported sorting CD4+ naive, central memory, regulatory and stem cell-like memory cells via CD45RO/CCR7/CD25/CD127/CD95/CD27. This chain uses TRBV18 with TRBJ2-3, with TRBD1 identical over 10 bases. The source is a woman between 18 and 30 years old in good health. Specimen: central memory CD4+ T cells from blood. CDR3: CASSLFTGDRGRDTQYF. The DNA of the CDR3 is TGTGCCAGCTCACTCTTCACCGGGGACAGGGGAAGAGATACGCAGTATTTT. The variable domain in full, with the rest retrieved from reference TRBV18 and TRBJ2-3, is NAGVMQNPRHLVRRRGQEARLRCSPMKGHSHVYWYRQLPEEGLKFMVYLQKENIIDESGMPKERFSAEFPKEGPSILRIQQVVRGDSAAYFCASSLFTGDRGRDTQYFGPGTRLTVL.